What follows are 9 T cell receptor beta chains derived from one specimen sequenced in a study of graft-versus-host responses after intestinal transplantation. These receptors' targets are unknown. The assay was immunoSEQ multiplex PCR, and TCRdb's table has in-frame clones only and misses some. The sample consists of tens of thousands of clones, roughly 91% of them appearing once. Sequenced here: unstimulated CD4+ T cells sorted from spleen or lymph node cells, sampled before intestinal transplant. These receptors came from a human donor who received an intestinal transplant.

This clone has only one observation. CDR3 sequence reads: CASSLGVEGGELFF. CDR3 DNA: TGTGCCAGCAGCTTAGGGGTTGAGGGAGGGGAGCTGTTTTTT. This sequence joins TRBV7-2 and TRBJ2-2; TRBD2 might be the D (5 bases). V was pared by 1 base and J by 8 bases, with 11 bases between. The CDR3 loop spans 14 amino acids. Germline V gives CDR1 SGHTA, CDR2 FQGNSA.

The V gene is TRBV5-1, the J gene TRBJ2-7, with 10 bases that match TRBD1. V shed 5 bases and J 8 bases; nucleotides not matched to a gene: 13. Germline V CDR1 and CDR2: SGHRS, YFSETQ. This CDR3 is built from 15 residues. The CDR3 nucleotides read TGCGCCAGCAGTTTTCCGGGACAGGGGACCATAAAGCAGTACTTC. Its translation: CASSFPGQGTIKQYF.

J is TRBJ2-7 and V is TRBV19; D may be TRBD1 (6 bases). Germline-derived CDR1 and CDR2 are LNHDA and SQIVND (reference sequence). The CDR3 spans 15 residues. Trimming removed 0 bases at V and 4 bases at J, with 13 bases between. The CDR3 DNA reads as TGTGCCAGTAGTATAGAGGCCAGGGGTAGTTACGAGCAGTACTTC. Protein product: CASSIEARGSYEQYF. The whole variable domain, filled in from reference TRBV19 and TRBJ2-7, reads DGGITQSPKYLFRKEGQNVTLSCEQNLNHDAMYWYRQDPGQGLRLIYYSQIVNDFQKGDIAEGYSVSREKKESFPLTVTSAQKNPTAFYLCASSIEARGSYEQYFGPGTRLTVT.

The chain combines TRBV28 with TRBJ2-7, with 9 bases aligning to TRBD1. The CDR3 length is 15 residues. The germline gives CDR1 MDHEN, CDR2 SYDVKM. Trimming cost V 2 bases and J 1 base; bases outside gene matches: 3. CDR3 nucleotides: TGTGCCAGCAGTTTAGCCGGGACAGGGTCCTACGAGCAGTACTTC. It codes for CASSLAGTGSYEQYF.

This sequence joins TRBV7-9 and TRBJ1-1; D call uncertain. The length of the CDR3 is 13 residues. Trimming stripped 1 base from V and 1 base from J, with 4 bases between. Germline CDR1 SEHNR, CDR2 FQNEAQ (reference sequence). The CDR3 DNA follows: TGTGCCAGCAGCTTAGAACAGAACACTGAAGCTTTCTTT. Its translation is CASSLEQNTEAFF.

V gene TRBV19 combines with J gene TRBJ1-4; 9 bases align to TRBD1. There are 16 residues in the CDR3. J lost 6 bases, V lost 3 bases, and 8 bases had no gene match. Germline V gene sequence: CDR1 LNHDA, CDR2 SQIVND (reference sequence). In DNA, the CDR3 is TGTGCCAGTAGTATTCCCGACAGGGGGTACTATGAAAAACTGTTTTTT. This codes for CASSIPDRGYYEKLFF.

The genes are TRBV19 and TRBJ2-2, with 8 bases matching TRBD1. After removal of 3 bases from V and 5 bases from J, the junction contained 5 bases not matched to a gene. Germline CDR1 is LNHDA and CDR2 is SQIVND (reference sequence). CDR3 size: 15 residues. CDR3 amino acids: CASSIGTGGTGELFF. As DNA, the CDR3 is TGTGCCAGTAGTATTGGGACAGGCGGGACCGGGGAGCTGTTTTTT.

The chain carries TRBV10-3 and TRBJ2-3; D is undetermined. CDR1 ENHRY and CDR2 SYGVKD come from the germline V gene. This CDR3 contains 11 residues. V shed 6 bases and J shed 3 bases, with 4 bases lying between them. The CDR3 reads CAIRTTDTQYF. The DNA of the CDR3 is TGTGCCATCAGGACAACAGATACGCAGTATTTT.

CDR3 in amino acids: CATSRDRGQGNSPLHF. The CDR3 region has the DNA TGTGCCACCAGCAGAGATAGGGGACAGGGGAATTCACCCCTCCACTTT. V gene TRBV15 combines with J gene TRBJ1-6; TRBD1 matches at 10 bases. The V gene's germline CDR1 is LNHNV and CDR2 YYDKDF (reference sequence). V lost 0 bases, J lost 7 bases, and 3 bases stayed unmatched. CDR3 length: 16 residues.